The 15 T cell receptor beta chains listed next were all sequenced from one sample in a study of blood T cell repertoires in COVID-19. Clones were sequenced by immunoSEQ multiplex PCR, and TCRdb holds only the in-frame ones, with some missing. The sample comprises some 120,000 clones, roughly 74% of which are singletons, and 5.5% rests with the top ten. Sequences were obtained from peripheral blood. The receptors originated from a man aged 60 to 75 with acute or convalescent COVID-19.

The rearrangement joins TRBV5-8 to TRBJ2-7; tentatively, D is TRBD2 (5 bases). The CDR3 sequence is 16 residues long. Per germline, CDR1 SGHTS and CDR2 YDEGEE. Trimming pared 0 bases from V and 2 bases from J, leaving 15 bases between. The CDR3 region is CASSLAPGLGTYEQYF. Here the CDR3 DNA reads TGTGCCAGCAGCTTGGCCCCGGGGTTGGGGACCTACGAGCAGTACTTC.

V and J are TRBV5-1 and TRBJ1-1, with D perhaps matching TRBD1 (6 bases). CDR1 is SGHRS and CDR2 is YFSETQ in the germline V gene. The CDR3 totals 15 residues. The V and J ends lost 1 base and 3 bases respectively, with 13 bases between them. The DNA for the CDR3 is TGCGCCAGCAGCTTGAGGGGAAGGGGGTACACTGAAGCTTTCTTT. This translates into CASSLRGRGYTEAFF.

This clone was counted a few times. The CDR3 nucleotides read TGTGCCTGGAGCGAACCTAGCGGGGGGCATGTCGAGCAGTACTTC. Protein product: CAWSEPSGGHVEQYF. This chain links TRBV30 with TRBJ2-7; 11 bases line up with TRBD2. Trimming at V came to 3 bases and at J to 6 bases, leaving 10 bases not matched to a gene. The germline V gene encodes CDR1 GTSNPN and CDR2 SVGIG (reference sequence). CDR3 length equals 15 residues. The full variable domain, with the rest looked up from reference TRBV30 and TRBJ2-7, is SQTIHQWPATLVQPVGSPLSLECTVEGTSNPNLYWYRQAAGRGLQLLFYSVGIGQISSEVPQNLSASRPQDRQFILSSKKLLLSDSGFYLCAWSEPSGGHVEQYFGPGTRLTVT.

In DNA form, the CDR3 reads TGTGCCACCGCGGACAGTTCCTACGAGCAGTACTTC. Amino acid sequence: CATADSSYEQYF. The rearrangement uses TRBV24-1 and TRBJ2-7; a possible D gene is TRBD1 (6 bases). The V end lost 9 bases, the J end lost 1 base, and 9 bases lay between the germline ends. The CDR3 is 12 residues long. From germline, CDR1 is KGHDR and CDR2 SFDVKD.

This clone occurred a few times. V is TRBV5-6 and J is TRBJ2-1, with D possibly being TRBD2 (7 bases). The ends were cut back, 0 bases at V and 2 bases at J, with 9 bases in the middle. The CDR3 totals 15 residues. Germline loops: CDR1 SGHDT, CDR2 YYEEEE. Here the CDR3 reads CASSLDGGPYNEQFF. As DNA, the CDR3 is TGTGCCAGCAGCTTGGACGGGGGGCCCTACAATGAGCAGTTCTTC.

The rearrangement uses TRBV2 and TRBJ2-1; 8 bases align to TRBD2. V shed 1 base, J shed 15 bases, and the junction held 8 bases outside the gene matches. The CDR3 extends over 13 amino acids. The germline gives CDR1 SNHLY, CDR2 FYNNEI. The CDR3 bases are TGTGCCAGCAGTGAAGTCTCAGCGGGAGTCCCGTTCTTC. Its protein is CASSEVSAGVPFF.

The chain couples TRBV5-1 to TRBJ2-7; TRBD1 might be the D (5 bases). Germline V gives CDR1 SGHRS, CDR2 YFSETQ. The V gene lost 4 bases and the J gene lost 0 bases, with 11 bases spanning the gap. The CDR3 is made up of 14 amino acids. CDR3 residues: CASSTGHGSYEQYF. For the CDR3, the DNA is TGCGCCAGCAGCACTGGACACGGCTCCTACGAGCAGTACTTC.

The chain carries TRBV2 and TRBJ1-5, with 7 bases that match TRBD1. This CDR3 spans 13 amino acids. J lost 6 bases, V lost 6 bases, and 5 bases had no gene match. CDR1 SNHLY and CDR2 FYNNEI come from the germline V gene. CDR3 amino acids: CASSPGGVQPQHF. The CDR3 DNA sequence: TGTGCCAGCAGCCCAGGGGGAGTTCAGCCCCAGCATTTT.

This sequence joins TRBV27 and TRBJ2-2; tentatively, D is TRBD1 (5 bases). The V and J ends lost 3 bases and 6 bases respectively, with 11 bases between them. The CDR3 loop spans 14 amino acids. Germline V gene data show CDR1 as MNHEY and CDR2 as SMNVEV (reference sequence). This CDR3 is CASSFRGAAGELFF. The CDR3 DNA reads TGTGCCAGCAGTTTTAGGGGCGCGGCCGGGGAGCTGTTTTTT.

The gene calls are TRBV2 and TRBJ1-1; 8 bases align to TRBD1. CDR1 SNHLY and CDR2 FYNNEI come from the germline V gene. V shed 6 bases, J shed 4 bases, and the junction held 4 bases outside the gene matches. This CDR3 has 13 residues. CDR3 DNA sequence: TGTGCCAGCAGGGACAGGGTGTCCACTGAAGCTTTCTTT. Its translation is CASRDRVSTEAFF.

Here the CDR3 reads CASRQDRDQDTF. CDR3 DNA: TGTGCCAGCAGGCAGGACAGGGATCAGGACACCTTC. The genes are TRBV12-3 or TRBV12-4 and TRBJ1-2; 8 bases are shared with TRBD1. The CDR3 runs 12 residues. Trimming cost V 6 bases and J 12 bases; bases outside gene matches: 9.

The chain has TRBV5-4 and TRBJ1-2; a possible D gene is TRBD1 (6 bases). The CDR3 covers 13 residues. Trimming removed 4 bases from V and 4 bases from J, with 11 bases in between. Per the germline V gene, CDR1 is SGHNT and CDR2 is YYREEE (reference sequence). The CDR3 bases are TGTGCCAGCAGCGGAGGACAGAGCTATGGCTACACCTTC. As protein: CASSGGQSYGYTF. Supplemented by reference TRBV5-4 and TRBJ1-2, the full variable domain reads ETGVTQSPTHLIKTRGQQVTLRCSSQSGHNTVSWYQQALGQGPQFIFQYYREEENGRGNFPPRFSGLQFPNYSSELNVNALELDDSALYLCASSGGQSYGYTFGSGTRLTVV.

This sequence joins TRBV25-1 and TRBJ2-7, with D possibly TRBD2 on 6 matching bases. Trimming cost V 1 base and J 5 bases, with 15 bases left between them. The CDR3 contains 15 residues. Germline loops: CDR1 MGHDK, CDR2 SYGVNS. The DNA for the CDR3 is TGTGCCAGCAGTGAATCCGGGAGTCCTTTCAACGAGCAGTACTTC. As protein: CASSESGSPFNEQYF.

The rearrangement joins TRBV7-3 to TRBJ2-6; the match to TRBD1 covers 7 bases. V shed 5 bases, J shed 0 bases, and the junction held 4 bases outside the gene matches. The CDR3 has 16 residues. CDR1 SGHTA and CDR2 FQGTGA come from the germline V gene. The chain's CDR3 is CASSQQGSSGANVLTF. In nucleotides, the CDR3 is TGTGCCAGCAGCCAACAGGGGAGCTCTGGGGCCAACGTCCTGACTTTC.

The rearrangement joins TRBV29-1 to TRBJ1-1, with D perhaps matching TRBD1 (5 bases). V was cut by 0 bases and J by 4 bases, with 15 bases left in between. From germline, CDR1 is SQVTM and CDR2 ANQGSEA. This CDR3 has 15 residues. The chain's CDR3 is CSVEDYSGHSTEAFF. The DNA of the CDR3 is TGCAGCGTTGAAGATTACTCAGGGCATTCCACTGAAGCTTTCTTT.